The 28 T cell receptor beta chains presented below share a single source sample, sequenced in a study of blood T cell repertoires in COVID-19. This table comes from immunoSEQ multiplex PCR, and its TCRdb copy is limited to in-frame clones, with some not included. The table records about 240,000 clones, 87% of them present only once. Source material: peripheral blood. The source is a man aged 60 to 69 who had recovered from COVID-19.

CDR3 protein: CASSITGTGNTDTQYF. The CDR3 region has the DNA TGTGCCAGCAGCATCACCGGGACAGGGAACACAGATACGCAGTATTTT. The genes are TRBV5-5 and TRBJ2-3; 9 nucleotides match TRBD1. The CDR3 spans 16 residues. V dropped 4 bases and J dropped 2; count of bases not matched to a gene: 8. The germline gives CDR1 SGHKS, CDR2 YYEKEE (reference sequence).

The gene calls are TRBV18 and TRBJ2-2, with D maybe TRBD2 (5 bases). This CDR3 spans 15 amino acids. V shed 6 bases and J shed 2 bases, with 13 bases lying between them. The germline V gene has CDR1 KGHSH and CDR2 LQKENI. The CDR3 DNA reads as TGTGCCAGCTCCTCGAGGCTAGCTAACACCGGGGAGCTGTTTTTT. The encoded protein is CASSSRLANTGELFF.

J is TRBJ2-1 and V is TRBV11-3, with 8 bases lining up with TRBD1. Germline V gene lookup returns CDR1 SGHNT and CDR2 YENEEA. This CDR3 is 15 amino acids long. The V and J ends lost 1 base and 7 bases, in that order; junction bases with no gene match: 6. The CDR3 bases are TGTGCCAGCAGCTTAGTTTCTGGACAGGGTAATGAGCAGTTCTTC. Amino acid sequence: CASSLVSGQGNEQFF.

In nucleotides, the CDR3 is TGCGCCAGCAGCCAGGCGGGCTCGGGGACCTACGAGCAGTACTTC. It encodes CASSQAGSGTYEQYF. This sequence joins TRBV4-1 and TRBJ2-7; a possible D gene is TRBD2 (5 bases). Per germline, CDR1 MGHRA and CDR2 YSYEKL. Trimming stripped 3 bases from V and 2 bases from J, with 14 bases between. The CDR3 contains 15 residues.

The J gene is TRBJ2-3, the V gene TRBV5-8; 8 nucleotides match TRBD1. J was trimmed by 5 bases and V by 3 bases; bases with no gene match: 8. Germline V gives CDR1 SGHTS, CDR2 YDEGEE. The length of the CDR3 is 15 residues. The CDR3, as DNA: TGTGCCAGCAGCTCGGAGACAGGGGCGAGAGATACGCAGTATTTT. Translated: CASSSETGARDTQYF.

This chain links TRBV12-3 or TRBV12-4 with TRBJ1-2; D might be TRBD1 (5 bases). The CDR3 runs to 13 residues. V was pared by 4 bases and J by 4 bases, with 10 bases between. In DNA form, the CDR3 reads TGTGCCAGCAGTTCCTGGGGCGGCTATGGCTACACCTTC. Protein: CASSSWGGYGYTF.

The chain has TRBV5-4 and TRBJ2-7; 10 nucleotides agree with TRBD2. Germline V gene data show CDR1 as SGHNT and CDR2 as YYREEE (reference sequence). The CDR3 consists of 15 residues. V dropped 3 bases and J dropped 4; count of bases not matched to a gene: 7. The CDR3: CASSYQRGGRYEQYF. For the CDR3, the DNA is TGTGCCAGCAGCTACCAGCGGGGGGGCCGGTACGAGCAGTACTTC.

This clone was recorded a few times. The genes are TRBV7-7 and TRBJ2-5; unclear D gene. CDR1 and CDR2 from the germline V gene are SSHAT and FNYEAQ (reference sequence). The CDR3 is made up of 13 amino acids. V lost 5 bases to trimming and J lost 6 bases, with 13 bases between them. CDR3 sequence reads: CASSTERDQTQYF. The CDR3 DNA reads TGTGCCAGCAGCACAGAACGAGACCAGACCCAGTACTTC. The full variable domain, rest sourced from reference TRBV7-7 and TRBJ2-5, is GAGVSQSPRYKVTKRGQDVTLRCDPISSHATLYWYQQALGQGPEFLTYFNYEAQPDKSGLPSDRFSAERPEGSISTLTIQRTEQRDSAMYRCASSTERDQTQYFGPGTRLLVL.

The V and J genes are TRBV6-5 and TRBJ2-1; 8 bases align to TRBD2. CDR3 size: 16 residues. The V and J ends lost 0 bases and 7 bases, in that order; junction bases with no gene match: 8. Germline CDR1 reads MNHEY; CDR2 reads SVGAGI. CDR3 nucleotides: TGTGCCAGCAGTTACTCGTCGGGGGGGGGCCAAAATGAGCAGTTCTTC. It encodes CASSYSSGGGQNEQFF.

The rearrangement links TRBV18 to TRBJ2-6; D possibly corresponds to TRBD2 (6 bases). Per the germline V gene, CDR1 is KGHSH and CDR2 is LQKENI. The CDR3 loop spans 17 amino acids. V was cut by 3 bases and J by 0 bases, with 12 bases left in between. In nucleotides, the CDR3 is TGTGCCAGCTCACCGGAGGGTACCCGCTCTGGGGCCAACGTCCTGACTTTC. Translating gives CASSPEGTRSGANVLTF.

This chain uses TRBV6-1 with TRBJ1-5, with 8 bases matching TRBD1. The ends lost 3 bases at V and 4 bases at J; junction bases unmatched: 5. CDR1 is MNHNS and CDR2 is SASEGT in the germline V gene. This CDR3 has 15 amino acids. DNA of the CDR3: TGTGCCAGCAGTGACGGACAGGGTGGGAATCAGCCCCAGCATTTT. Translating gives CASSDGQGGNQPQHF.

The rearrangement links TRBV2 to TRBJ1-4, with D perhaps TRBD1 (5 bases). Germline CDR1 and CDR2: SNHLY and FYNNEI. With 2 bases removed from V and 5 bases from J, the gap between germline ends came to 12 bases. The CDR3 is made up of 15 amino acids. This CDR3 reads CASSELGGLNEKLFF. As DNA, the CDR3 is TGTGCCAGCAGTGAACTGGGGGGGTTGAATGAAAAACTGTTTTTT.

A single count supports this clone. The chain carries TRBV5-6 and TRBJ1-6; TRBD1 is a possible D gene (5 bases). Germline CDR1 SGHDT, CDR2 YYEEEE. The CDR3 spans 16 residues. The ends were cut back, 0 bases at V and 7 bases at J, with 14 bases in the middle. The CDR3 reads CASSLVVGGPNSPLHF. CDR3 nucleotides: TGTGCCAGCAGCTTGGTGGTGGGGGGTCCGAATTCACCCCTCCACTTT.

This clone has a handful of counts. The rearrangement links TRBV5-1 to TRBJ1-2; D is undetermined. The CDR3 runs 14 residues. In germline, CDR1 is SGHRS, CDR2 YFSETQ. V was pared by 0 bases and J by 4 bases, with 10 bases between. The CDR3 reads CASSLDQVGYGYTF. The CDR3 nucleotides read TGCGCCAGCAGCTTGGATCAGGTTGGCTATGGCTACACCTTC. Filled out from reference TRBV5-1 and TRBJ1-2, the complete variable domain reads KAGVTQTPRYLIKTRGQQVTLSCSPISGHRSVSWYQQTPGQGLQFLFEYFSETQRNKGNFPGRFSGRQFSNSRSEMNVSTLELGDSALYLCASSLDQVGYGYTFGSGTRLTVV.

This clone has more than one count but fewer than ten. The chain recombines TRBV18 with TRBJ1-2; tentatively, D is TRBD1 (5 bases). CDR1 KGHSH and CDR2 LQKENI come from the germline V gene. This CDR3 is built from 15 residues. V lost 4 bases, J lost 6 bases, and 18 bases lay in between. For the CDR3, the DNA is TGTGCCAGCTCACTTTCTAGGGGAATAATGGATGGCTACACCTTC. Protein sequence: CASSLSRGIMDGYTF.

CDR3 DNA: TGTGCCAGCAGCCAAGAGCGGCGGCATCCTAACTATGGCTACACCTTC. Translated, it gives CASSQERRHPNYGYTF. The chain combines TRBV4-2 with TRBJ1-2; D is undetermined. The CDR3 is 16 residues long. Germline V gene lookup returns CDR1 LGHNA and CDR2 YNFKEQ. V shed 0 bases and J shed 0 bases, with 11 bases lying between them.

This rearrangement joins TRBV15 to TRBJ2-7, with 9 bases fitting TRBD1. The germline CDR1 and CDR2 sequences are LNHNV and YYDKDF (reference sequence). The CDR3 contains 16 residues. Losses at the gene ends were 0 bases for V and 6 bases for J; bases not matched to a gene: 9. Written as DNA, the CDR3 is TGTGCCACCAGCAGAGATCCCGGACAGGGGCTCCGCGAGCAGTACTTC. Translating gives CATSRDPGQGLREQYF.

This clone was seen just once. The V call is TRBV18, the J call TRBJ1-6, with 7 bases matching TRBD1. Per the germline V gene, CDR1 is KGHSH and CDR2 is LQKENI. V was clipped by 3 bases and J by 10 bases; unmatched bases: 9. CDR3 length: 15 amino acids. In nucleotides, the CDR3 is TGTGCCAGCTCACCCAGACAGGGTGCGACCTCACCCCTCCACTTT. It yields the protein CASSPRQGATSPLHF.

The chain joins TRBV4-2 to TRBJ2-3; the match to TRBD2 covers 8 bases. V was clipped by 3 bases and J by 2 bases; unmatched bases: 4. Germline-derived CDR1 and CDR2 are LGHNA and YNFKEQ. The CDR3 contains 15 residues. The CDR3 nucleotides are TGTGCCAGCAGCCACAGCGGGGGAAACACAGATACGCAGTATTTT. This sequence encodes CASSHSGGNTDTQYF.

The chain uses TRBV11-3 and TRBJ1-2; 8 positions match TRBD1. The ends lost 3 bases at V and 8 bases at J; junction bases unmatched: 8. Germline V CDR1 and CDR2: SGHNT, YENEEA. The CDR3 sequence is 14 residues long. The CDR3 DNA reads TGTGCCAGCAGCTTTTACAGGGGGTCCGGGGGCTACACCTTC. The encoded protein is CASSFYRGSGGYTF.

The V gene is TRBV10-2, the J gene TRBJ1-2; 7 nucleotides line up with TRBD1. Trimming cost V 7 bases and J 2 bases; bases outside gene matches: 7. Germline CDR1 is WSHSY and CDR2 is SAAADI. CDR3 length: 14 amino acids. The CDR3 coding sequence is TGCGCCAGCAAATCGAGACAGGGAAACTATGGCTACACCTTC. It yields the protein CASKSRQGNYGYTF.

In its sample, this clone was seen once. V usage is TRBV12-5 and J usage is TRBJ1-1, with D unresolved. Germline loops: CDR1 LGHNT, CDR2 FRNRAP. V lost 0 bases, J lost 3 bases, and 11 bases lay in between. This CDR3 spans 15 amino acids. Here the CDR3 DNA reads TGTGCTAGTGGTTTGGTAATGGCACGTTACACTGAAGCTTTCTTT. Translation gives CASGLVMARYTEAFF.

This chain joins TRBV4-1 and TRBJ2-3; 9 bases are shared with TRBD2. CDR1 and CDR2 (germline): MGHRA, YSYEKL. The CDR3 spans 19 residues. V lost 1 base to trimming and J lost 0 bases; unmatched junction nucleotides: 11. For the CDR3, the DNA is TGCGCCAGCAGCCAAGTCCCCGCGGGGGGGGTACAAAGCACAGATACGCAGTATTTT. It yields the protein CASSQVPAGGVQSTDTQYF.

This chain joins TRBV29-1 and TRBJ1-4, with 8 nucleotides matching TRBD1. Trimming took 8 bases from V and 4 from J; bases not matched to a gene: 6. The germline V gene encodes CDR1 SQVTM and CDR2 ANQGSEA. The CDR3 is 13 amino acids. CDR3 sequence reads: CSFRDRGNEKLFF. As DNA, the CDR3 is TGCAGCTTTAGAGACAGGGGTAATGAAAAACTGTTTTTT.

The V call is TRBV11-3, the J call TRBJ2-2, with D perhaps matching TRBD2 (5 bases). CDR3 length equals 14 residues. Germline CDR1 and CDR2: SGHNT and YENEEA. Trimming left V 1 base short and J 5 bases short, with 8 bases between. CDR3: CASSLASGTGELFF. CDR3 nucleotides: TGTGCCAGCAGCTTAGCATCGGGGACCGGGGAGCTGTTTTTT.

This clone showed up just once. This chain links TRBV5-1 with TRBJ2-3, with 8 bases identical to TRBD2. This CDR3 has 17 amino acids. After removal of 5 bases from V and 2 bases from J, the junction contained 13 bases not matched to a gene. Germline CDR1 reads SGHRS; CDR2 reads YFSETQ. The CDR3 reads CASRSYSSGGPTDTQYF. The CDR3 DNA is TGCGCCAGCAGATCTTATTCCAGCGGGGGTCCCACAGATACGCAGTATTTT. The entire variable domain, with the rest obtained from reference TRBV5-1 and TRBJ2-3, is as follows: KAGVTQTPRYLIKTRGQQVTLSCSPISGHRSVSWYQQTPGQGLQFLFEYFSETQRNKGNFPGRFSGRQFSNSRSEMNVSTLELGDSALYLCASRSYSSGGPTDTQYFGPGTRLTVL.

CDR3 DNA sequence: TGTGCCAGCAGCTTAGCTATTAGCGGGGGAGATGCAGATACGCAGTATTTT. Translation gives CASSLAISGGDADTQYF. The chain couples TRBV13 to TRBJ2-3, with 9 bases aligning to TRBD2. Unmatched junction bases numbered 9, after V lost 1 base and J lost 4 bases. CDR3 length: 17 residues. Germline V gene data show CDR1 as PRHDT and CDR2 as FYEKMQ (reference sequence).

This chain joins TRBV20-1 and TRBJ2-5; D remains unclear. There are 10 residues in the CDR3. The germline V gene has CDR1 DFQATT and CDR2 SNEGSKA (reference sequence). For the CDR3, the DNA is TGCTCTACCGAGAGGGAGACCCAGTACTTC. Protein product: CSTERETQYF.